One sample yielded the 10 T cell receptor beta chains listed below, sequenced in a study of shared clonotypes between healthy human individuals (TCRdb year 2020). The protocol used for the library was the immunoSEQ multiplex PCR assay. TCRdb re-hosts the immuneACCESS table, in-frame sequences only. Its copies lack some clones; in the studies checked, an unresolved V gene accounts for under half of them, and the cause for the rest is not known. In this sample the table shows a few million clones, around 95% of which occur a single time. Around 0.13% of the sample is taken by the ten largest. Sequences were obtained from naive CD4+ T cells sorted from blood. Sample cell subset or site, as interpreted from the label and publication: CD45RA+ positively selected. All receptors derive from a man aged 18 to 35 in good health.

The rearrangement uses TRBV5-1 and TRBJ2-7; D is perhaps TRBD1 or TRBD2 (6 bases each). V shed 5 bases and J shed 7 bases, with 19 bases lying between them. The CDR3 has 14 amino acids. The V gene's germline CDR1 is SGHRS and CDR2 YFSETQ. This CDR3 reads CASRRAGTTGEQYF. In DNA form, the CDR3 reads TGCGCCAGCAGGCGCGCGGGGACAACGGGAGAGCAGTACTTC.

This chain links TRBV10-3 with TRBJ1-1; tentatively, D is TRBD1 (6 bases). The ends were cut back, 6 bases at V and 1 base at J, with 15 bases in the middle. This CDR3 has 15 residues. Germline CDR1 and CDR2: ENHRY and SYGVKD. The CDR3 is CAIRAIQGWNTEAFF. In DNA, the CDR3 is TGTGCCATCAGAGCCATTCAGGGGTGGAACACTGAAGCTTTCTTT.

The V and J genes are TRBV7-2 and TRBJ2-7, with a tentative D call TRBD1 (6 bases). The V and J ends lost 3 bases and 6 bases respectively, with 12 bases between them. The CDR3 loop spans 13 amino acids. Per germline, CDR1 SGHTA and CDR2 FQGNSA. CDR3 protein: CASSFGGRAEQYF. CDR3 coding DNA: TGTGCCAGCAGCTTTGGGGGCCGGGCCGAGCAGTACTTC.

About this clone: Other nucleotide sequences from this sample produce the same CDR3. V is TRBV5-1 and J is TRBJ1-4; 11 bases line up with TRBD1. The CDR3 is 16 amino acids. V was clipped by 3 bases and J by 0 bases; unmatched bases: 1. Looked up from germline, CDR1 is SGHRS and CDR2 is YFSETQ. The CDR3 DNA reads TGCGCCAGCAGCTGGGGACAGGGGGCAACTAATGAAAAACTGTTTTTT. The encoded protein is CASSWGQGATNEKLFF.

This rearrangement joins TRBV7-2 to TRBJ2-3; D is perhaps TRBD1 (6 bases). The V end was cut by 3 bases, the J end by 4 bases, with 14 bases between. This CDR3 contains 15 residues. The germline CDR1 and CDR2 sequences are SGHTA and FQGNSA. CDR3 region: CASSFWGPGSDTQYF. In nucleotides, the CDR3 is TGTGCCAGCAGCTTCTGGGGGCCGGGATCAGATACGCAGTATTTT.

V usage is TRBV4-1 and J usage is TRBJ2-5; 7 bases line up with TRBD2. The V gene's germline CDR1 is MGHRA and CDR2 YSYEKL. The CDR3 contains 15 residues. J gave up 5 bases and V 4 bases, and 10 bases lay outside the gene matches. CDR3 DNA: TGCGCCAGCAGCCGCTGGGGAGGGTTCATGGAGACCCAGTACTTC. It encodes CASSRWGGFMETQYF.

V usage is TRBV9 and J usage is TRBJ2-7, with a possible D match to TRBD1 (5 bases). Trimming stripped 0 bases from V and 3 bases from J, with 10 bases between. In germline, CDR1 is SGDLS, CDR2 YYNGEE. This CDR3 has 14 amino acids. The chain's CDR3 is CASSVDRWSYEQYF. In DNA form, the CDR3 reads TGTGCCAGCAGCGTAGACAGGTGGAGCTACGAGCAGTACTTC.

The chain has TRBV5-4 and TRBJ2-1; TRBD2 agrees at 8 bases. This CDR3 region has 14 residues. Germline CDR1 and CDR2: SGHNT and YYREEE (reference sequence). Trimming removed 4 bases from V and 8 bases from J; junction bases left unmatched: 8. The CDR3 DNA reads as TGTGCCAGCAGCGGGACTAGAGGGTTCGATGAGCAGTTCTTC. Residues: CASSGTRGFDEQFF.

The rearrangement links TRBV7-2 to TRBJ2-1, with 10 positions matching TRBD2. Germline CDR1 is SGHTA and CDR2 is FQGNSA. This CDR3 is built from 15 residues. V was pared by 5 bases and J by 5 bases, with 6 bases of the junction left unmatched. The CDR3 DNA is TGTGCCAGCAGCCTGAGACTAGCGGGCAACAATGAGCAGTTCTTC. Residues: CASSLRLAGNNEQFF.

The chain has TRBV6-1 and TRBJ1-2; 7 bases align to TRBD1. Germline V gene lookup returns CDR1 MNHNS and CDR2 SASEGT. The length of the CDR3 is 14 residues. V was pared by 8 bases and J by 8 bases, with 14 bases of the junction left unmatched. The CDR3 is CASRMTGSSEGYTF. The DNA for the CDR3 is TGTGCCAGCCGGATGACAGGGTCCTCTGAGGGCTACACCTTC.